This T cell receptor beta chain was captured by sequencing in a study of OX40 agonist ivuxolimab in advanced cancers. Turning to the study itself: In this cohort, patients received ivuxolimab, an agonistic anti-OX40 (CD134) antibody. Head and neck, renal cell, melanoma or hepatocellular carcinoma were the cancers that dose-escalation patients had.

Germline CDR1 GTSNPN, CDR2 SVGIG (reference sequence). The CDR3 spans 13 residues. V shed 7 bases, J shed 9 bases, and the junction held 6 bases outside the gene matches. Profiled with immunoSEQ multiplex PCR; TCRdb holds only in-frame clones, not every one. In the table there are more than 65,000 clones, about 81% of which are singletons. V usage is TRBV30 and J usage is TRBJ2-1; 13 bases fit TRBD2. The input for sequencing was CD4+ or CD8+ T cells sorted from blood, taken in a trial of the OX40 agonist ivuxolimab. This sequence was found in an adult with an advanced solid tumor such as melanoma, head and neck, liver or kidney cancer. The DNA of the CDR3 is TGTGCCTCTGGGACTAGCGGGATCAGTGAGCAGTTCTTC. This sequence encodes CASGTSGISEQFF.